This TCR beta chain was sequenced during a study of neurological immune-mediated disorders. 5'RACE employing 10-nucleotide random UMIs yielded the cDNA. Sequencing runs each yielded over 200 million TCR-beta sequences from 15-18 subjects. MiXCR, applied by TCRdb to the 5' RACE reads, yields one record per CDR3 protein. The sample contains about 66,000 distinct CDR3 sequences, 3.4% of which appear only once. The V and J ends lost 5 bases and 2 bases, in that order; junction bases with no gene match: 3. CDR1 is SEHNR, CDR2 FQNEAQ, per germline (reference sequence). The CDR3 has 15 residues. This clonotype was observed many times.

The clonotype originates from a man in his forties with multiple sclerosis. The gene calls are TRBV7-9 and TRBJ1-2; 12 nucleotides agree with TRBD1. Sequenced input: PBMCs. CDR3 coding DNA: TGTGCCAGCAGCCTCGGGACAGGGGGCAACTATGGCTACACCTTC. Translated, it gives CASSLGTGGNYGYTF. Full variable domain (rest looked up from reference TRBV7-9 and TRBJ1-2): DTGVSQNPRHKITKRGQNVTFRCDPISEHNRLYWYRQTLGQGPEFLTYFQNEAQLEKSRLLSDRFSAERPKGSFSTLEIQRTEQGDSAMYLCASSLGTGGNYGYTFGSGTRLTVV.